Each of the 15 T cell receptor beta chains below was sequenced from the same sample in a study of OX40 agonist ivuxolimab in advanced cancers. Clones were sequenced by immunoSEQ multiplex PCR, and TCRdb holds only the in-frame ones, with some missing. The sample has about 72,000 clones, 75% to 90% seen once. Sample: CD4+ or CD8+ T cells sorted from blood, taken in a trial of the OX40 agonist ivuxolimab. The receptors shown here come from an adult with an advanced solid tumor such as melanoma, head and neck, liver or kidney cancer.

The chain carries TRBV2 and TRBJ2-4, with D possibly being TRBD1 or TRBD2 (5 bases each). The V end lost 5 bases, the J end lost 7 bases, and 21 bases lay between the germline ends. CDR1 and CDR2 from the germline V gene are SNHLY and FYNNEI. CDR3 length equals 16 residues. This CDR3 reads CASSIVGDIGRNIQYF. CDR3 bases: TGTGCCAGCAGTATCGTGGGGGATATTGGACGGAACATTCAGTACTTC. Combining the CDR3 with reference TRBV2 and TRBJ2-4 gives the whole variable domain EPEVTQTPSHQVTQMGQEVILRCVPISNHLYFYWYRQILGQKVEFLVSFYNNEISEKSEIFDDQFSVERPDGSNFTLKIRSTKLEDSAMYFCASSIVGDIGRNIQYFGAGTRLSVL.

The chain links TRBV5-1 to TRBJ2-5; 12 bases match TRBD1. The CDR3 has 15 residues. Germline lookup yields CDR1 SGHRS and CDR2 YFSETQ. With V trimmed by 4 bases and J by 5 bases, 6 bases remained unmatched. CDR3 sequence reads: CASSIGTGGSETQYF. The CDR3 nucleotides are TGCGCCAGCAGCATTGGGACAGGGGGCAGTGAGACCCAGTACTTC.

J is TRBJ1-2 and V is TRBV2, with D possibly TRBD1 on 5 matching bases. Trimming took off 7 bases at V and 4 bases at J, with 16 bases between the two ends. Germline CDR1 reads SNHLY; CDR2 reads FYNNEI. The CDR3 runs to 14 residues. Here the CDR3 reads CASTTQSGTYGYTF. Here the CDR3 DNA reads TGTGCCAGCACTACCCAATCGGGGACCTATGGCTACACCTTC.

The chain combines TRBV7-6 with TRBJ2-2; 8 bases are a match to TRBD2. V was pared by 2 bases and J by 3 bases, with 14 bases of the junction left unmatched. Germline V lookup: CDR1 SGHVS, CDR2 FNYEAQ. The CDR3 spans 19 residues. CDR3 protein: CASSLQVGGIAGHTGELFF. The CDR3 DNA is TGTGCCAGCAGCTTACAAGTGGGAGGGATAGCGGGACACACCGGGGAGCTGTTTTTT.

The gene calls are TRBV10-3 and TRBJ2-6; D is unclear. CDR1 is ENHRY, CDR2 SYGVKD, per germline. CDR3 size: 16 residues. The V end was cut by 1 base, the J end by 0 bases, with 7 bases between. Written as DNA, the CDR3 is TGTGCCATCAGTGAGTTGGTGACCTCTGGGGCCAACGTCCTGACTTTC. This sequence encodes CAISELVTSGANVLTF.

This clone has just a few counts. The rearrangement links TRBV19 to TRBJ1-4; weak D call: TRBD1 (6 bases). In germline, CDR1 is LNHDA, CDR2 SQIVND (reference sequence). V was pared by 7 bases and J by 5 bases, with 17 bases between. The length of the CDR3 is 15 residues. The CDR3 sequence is CASKDRGAINEKLFF. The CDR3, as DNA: TGTGCCAGTAAGGACAGAGGGGCTATAAATGAAAAACTGTTTTTT.

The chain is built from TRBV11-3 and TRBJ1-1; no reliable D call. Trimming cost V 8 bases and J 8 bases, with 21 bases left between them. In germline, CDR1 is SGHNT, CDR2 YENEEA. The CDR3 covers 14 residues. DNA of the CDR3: TGTGCCAGCGTACCCCTCTTTCAAAGGCCAGAAGCTTTCTTT. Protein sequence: CASVPLFQRPEAFF.

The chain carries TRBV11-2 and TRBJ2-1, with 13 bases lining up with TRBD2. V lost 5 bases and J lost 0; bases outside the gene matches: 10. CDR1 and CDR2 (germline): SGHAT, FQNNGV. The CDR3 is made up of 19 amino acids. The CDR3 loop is CASSGGLAGASSSYNEQFF. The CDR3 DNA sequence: TGTGCCAGCAGCGGCGGACTAGCGGGGGCCTCGAGCTCCTACAATGAGCAGTTCTTC.

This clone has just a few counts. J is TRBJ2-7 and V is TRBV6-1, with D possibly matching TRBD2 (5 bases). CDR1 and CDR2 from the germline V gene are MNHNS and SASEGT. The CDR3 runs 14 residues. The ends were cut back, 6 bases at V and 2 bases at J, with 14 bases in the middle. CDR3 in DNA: TGTGCCAGCAGCGTCGGAGGAGGAGCCTACGAGCAGTACTTC. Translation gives CASSVGGGAYEQYF.

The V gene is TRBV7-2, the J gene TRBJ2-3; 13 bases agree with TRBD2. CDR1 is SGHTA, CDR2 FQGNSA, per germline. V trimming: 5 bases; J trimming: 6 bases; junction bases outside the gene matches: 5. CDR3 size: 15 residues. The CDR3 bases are TGTGCCAGCAGCAGGGGACTAGCGGGGTACGATACGCAGTATTTT. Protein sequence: CASSRGLAGYDTQYF.

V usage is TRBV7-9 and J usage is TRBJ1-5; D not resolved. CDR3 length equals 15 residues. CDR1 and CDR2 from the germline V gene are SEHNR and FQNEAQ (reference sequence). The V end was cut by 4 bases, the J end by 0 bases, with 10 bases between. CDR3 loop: CASSSNSYSNQPQHF. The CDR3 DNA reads TGTGCCAGCAGCTCCAACAGTTATAGCAATCAGCCCCAGCATTTT.

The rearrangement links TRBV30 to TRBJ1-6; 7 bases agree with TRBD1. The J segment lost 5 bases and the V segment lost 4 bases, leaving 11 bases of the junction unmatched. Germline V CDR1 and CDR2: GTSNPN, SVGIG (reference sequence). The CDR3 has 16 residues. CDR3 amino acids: CAWIMAGGRNNSPLHF. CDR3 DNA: TGTGCCTGGATAATGGCAGGGGGACGTAATAATTCACCCCTCCACTTT.

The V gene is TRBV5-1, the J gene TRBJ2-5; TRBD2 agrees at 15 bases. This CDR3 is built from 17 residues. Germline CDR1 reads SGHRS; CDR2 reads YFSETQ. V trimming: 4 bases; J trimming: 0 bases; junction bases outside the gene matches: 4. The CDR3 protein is CASSTGLAGGNQETQYF. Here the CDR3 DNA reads TGCGCCAGCAGCACCGGACTAGCGGGGGGGAACCAAGAGACCCAGTACTTC.

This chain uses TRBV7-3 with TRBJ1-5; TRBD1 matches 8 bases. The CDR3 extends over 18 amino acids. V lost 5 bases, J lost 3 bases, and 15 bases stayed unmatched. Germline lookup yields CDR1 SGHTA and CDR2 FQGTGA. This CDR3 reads CASSDTTQGALDNQPQHF. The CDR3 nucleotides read TGTGCCAGCAGCGACACAACGCAGGGGGCTTTGGACAATCAGCCCCAGCATTTT.

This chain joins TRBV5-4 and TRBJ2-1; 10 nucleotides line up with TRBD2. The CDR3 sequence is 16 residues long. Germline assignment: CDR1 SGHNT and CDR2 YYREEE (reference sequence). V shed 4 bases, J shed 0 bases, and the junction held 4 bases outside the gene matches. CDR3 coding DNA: TGTGCCAGCAGCCTGGGACTAGCGAGCTCCTACAATGAGCAGTTCTTC. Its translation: CASSLGLASSYNEQFF.